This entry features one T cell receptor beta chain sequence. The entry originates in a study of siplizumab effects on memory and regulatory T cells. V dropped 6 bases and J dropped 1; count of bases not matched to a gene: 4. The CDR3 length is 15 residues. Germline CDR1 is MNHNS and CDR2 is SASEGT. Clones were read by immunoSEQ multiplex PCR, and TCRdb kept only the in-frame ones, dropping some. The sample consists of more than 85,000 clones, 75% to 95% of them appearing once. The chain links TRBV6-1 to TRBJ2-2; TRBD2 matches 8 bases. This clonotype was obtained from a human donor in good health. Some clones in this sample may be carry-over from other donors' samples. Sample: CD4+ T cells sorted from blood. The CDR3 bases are TGTGCCAGCAGATGGACTAGCAGGAACACCGGGGAGCTGTTTTTT. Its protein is CASRWTSRNTGELFF.